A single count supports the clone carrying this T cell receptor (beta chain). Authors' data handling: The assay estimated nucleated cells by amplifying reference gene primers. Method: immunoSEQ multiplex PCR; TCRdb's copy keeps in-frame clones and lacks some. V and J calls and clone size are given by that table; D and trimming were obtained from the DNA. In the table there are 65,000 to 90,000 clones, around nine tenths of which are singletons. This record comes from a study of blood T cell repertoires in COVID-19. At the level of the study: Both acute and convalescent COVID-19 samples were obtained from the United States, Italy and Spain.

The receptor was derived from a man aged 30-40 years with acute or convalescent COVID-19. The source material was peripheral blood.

CDR3 DNA: TGTGCCAGCAGCTACGCGAGCTCCTACGAGCAGTACTTC. This codes for CASSYASSYEQYF. This chain uses TRBV7-2 with TRBJ2-7; D gene unclear. The CDR3 sequence is 13 residues long. Trimming removed 4 bases from V and 0 bases from J, with 7 bases in between. Germline V CDR1 and CDR2: SGHTA, FQGNSA.